This TCR beta chain was profiled in a study of cytomegalovirus exposure and HLA in healthy donors. Study observations and caveats: Per a prior analysis, the majority of TCR beta V segments were productive roughly 87% or roughly 30% of the time. It emerged from a later analysis that several of the most significant clusters appeared to be linked to common viral pathogens.

60 Vbeta and 13 Jbeta primers were used in PCR. Assay used: immunoSEQ multiplex PCR; TCRdb lists only in-frame clones, some missing. The listing records around 75,000 clones. The CDR3 length is 12 residues. Germline CDR1 and CDR2: MDHEN and SYDVKM. V shed 6 bases, J shed 7 bases, and the junction held 2 bases outside the gene matches. Of note for this clone: Its antigen is not identified.

Material for sequencing was PBMCs. The chain employs TRBV28 and TRBJ2-2; 7 nucleotides align to TRBD1. This receptor was taken from a woman aged 55 to 70 in good health and CMV-seronegative. CDR3 DNA sequence: TGTGCCAGCAGAGGGGGCGGCGGGGAGCTGTTTTTT. Translated: CASRGGGGELFF.